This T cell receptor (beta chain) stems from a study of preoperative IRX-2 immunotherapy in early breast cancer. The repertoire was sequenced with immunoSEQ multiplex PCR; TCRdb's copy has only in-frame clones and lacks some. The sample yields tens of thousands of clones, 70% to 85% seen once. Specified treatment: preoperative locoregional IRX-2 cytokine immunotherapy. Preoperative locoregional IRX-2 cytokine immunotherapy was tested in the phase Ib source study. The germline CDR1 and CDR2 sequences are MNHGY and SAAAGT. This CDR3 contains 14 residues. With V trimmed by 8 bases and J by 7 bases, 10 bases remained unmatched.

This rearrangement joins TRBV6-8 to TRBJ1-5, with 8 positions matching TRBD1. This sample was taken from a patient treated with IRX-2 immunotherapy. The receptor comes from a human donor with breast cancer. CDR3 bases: TGTGCCAGCTGTGGGCAGGGGGCGCGACAGCCCCAGCATTTT. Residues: CASCGQGARQPQHF.